A selection of T cell receptor beta chains follows, all from one sample in a study of identical twins. TCRdb ran MiXCR on the 5' RACE reads and lists one entry per CDR3 protein. In the table there are about 300,000 distinct CDR3 sequences, 9% to 15% of which are singletons. The same data also went into a second study, on yellow fever vaccine responses in identical twins.

The material sequenced was CD8+ T cells sorted from blood. These TCRs come from a young woman in good health. Each CDR3 is given with its conserved first and last residue. D genes are given only for firm matches. Only part of the rows carry a size: once, few, many, or a class if the clone is expanded.

v_gene,abundance,d_gene,j_gene,CDR3nt,CDR3aa
TRBV2,-,-,TRBJ2-1,TGTGCCAGTTTGGGGGGCGTCGTTGAGCAGTTCTTC,CASLGGVVEQFF
TRBV6-1,-,TRBD1,TRBJ2-3,TGTGCCAGCAGTGAGGGACAGGGGAGCACAGATACGCAGTATTTT,CASSEGQGSTDTQYF
TRBV4-2,few,-,TRBJ1-1,TGTGCCAGCAGCCAAGATGCCAGGGGAATTCCTGAAGCTTTCTTT,CASSQDARGIPEAFF
TRBV9,few,-,TRBJ1-1,TGTGCCAGCAGCCCGTCTTTAAGGAACACTGAAGCTTTCTTT,CASSPSLRNTEAFF
TRBV12-3/TRBV12-4,-,-,TRBJ2-1,TGTGCCAGCAGGCATAGGGTGGTCCACAATGAGCAGTTCTTC,CASRHRVVHNEQFF
TRBV29-1,few,-,TRBJ2-7,TGCAGCGTTGGTGCACTAGAGGGCTACGAGCAGTACTTC,CSVGALEGYEQYF
TRBV20-1,few,TRBD2,TRBJ2-3,TGCAGTGCTAGCCCCCCTAGCGGGAGGGCGGCAGATACGCAGTATTTT,CSASPPSGRAADTQYF
TRBV6-5,once,TRBD1,TRBJ1-2,TGTGCCAGCAGTTCTCGGAGGCAGGGGGCTGAAGGCTACACCTTC,CASSSRRQGAEGYTF
TRBV4-1,few,-,TRBJ2-7,TGCGCCAGCAGCCAAGTCGCGCGCTTGGCCTACGAGCAGTACTTC,CASSQVARLAYEQYF
TRBV11-1,-,-,TRBJ2-5,TGTGCCAGCAGTTTTCAGTCGGGGAAGGGGATTTCTCGAGAGACCCAGTACTTC,CASSFQSGKGISRETQYF
TRBV5-6,few,TRBD1,TRBJ2-4,TGTGCCAGCAGCTCAGGGGGCTATGCCAAAAACATTCAGTACTTC,CASSSGGYAKNIQYF
TRBV9,few,TRBD2,TRBJ2-1,TGTGCCAGCAGCGTAGGTAGCGGGCAATACAATGAGCAGTTCTTC,CASSVGSGQYNEQFF
TRBV27,-,TRBD1,TRBJ2-1,TGTGCCAGCAGTCCCGGGACAGCCCCCAATGAGCAGTTCTTC,CASSPGTAPNEQFF
TRBV4-1,-,TRBD2,TRBJ2-2,TGCGCCAGCAGCCAAAAGCGGGGGAACACCGGGGAGCTGTTTTTT,CASSQKRGNTGELFF
TRBV20-1,-,-,TRBJ2-6,TGCAGTGCTAGAGGCGGTGCAGGGTATTCGATGGGGGCCAACGTCCTGACTTTC,CSARGGAGYSMGANVLTF
TRBV20-1,-,-,TRBJ2-7,TGCAGTGCTGGGACTTCCTACGAGCAGTACTTC,CSAGTSYEQYF
TRBV6-5,few,TRBD1,TRBJ2-1,TGTGCCAGCAGTTACCAGGGGGCGAACAATGAGCAGTTCTTC,CASSYQGANNEQFF
TRBV2,few,-,TRBJ1-3,TGTGCCAGCAGTGACTACGCAGGGTCGAGAAACACCATATATTTT,CASSDYAGSRNTIYF
TRBV2,few,-,TRBJ2-1,TGTGCCAGCAGTCTGACAAACAATGAGCAGTTCTTC,CASSLTNNEQFF
TRBV11-2,few,-,TRBJ2-7,TGTGCCAGCAGCTTAAGTACAGGAATAGGGCAGTACTTC,CASSLSTGIGQYF
TRBV12-3/TRBV12-4,few,-,TRBJ1-2,TGTGCCAGCAGCCCATCTATTAACTATGGCTACACCTTC,CASSPSINYGYTF
TRBV29-1,many,-,TRBJ2-1,TGCAGCGTGGGGATAAGCTCCTACAATGAGCAGTTCTTC,CSVGISSYNEQFF
TRBV5-6,few,-,TRBJ2-3,TGTGCCAGCAGCTTGTGGGGGGGCCTCACAGATACGCAGTATTTT,CASSLWGGLTDTQYF